Listed here are 5 T cell receptor beta chains from one sample, sequenced in a study of Graves' ophthalmopathy and Graves' hyperthyroidism. RNA served as the template for amplifying TCR beta CDR3 regions. HTBI primers primed a first-round RT-PCR, and a second-round multiplex PCR followed. TCRdb redid the calling of the multiplex PCR reads with MiXCR, one entry per CDR3 protein. The sample consists of about 400,000 distinct CDR3 sequences, under 25% of them appearing once. The sequenced sample consisted of peripheral blood. The receptor source for this set is a woman aged 18-30 years with stable Graves' hyperthyroidism.

This clonotype was counted once. The gene calls are TRBV12-3 or TRBV12-4 and TRBJ1-2; 8 nucleotides match TRBD1. Trimming at V came to 0 bases and at J to 8 bases, leaving 5 bases not matched to a gene. The CDR3 runs to 14 residues. CDR3 sequence (DNA): TGTGCCAGCAGTTTAGCGACGGCAGGGGGCGGCTACACCTTC. Amino acid sequence: CASSLATAGGGYTF.

This clonotype has a count of ten or more. The chain combines TRBV24-1 with TRBJ2-5; D may be TRBD1 (6 bases). Trimming removed 6 bases from V and 5 bases from J, with 12 bases in between. The germline CDR1 and CDR2 sequences are KGHDR and SFDVKD. The CDR3 has 13 residues. CDR3 sequence reads: CATSMPGDETQYF. The DNA for the CDR3 is TGTGCCACCAGTATGCCAGGGGATGAGACCCAGTACTTC.

This clonotype appeared many times. The chain carries TRBV6-5 and TRBJ1-1; tentative D call: TRBD1 (5 bases). V lost 0 bases and J 4 bases, leaving 18 bases between the germline ends. Germline loops: CDR1 MNHEY, CDR2 SVGAGI. This CDR3 has 17 residues. CDR3 amino acids: CASSYSAGREWTTEAFF. The CDR3 DNA reads TGTGCCAGCAGTTACTCTGCAGGGAGGGAGTGGACCACTGAAGCTTTCTTT.

This clonotype showed up many times. The chain joins TRBV19 to TRBJ2-7, with TRBD2 matching 7 bases. The CDR3 consists of 14 residues. Germline CDR1 is LNHDA and CDR2 is SQIVND (reference sequence). V shed 3 bases and J 2 bases; nucleotides not matched to a gene: 4. The CDR3 DNA reads as TGTGCCAGTAGTATGGTGGCGGGAGCCTACGAGCAGTACTTC. As protein: CASSMVAGAYEQYF.

This clonotype was counted ten times or more. V is TRBV12-5 and J is TRBJ1-1; the match to TRBD1 covers 8 bases. The germline V gene encodes CDR1 LGHNT and CDR2 FRNRAP. Unmatched junction bases numbered 5, after V lost 5 bases and J lost 3 bases. The CDR3 consists of 14 residues. CDR3 amino acids: CASGLRGRDTEAFF. In DNA, the CDR3 is TGTGCTAGTGGTCTCAGGGGGCGGGACACTGAAGCTTTCTTT.